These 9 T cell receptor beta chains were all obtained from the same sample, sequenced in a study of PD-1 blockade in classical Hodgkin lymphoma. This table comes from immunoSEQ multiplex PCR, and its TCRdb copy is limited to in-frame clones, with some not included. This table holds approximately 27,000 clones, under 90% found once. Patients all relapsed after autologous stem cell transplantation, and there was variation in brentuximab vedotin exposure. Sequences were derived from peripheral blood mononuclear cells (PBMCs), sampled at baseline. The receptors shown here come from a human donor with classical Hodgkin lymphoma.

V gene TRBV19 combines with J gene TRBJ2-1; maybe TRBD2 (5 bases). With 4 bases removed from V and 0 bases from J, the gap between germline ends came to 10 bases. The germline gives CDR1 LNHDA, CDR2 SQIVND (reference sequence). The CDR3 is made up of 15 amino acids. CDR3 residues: CASSRPGSSYNEQFF. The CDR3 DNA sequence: TGTGCCAGTAGTAGACCGGGGAGCTCCTACAATGAGCAGTTCTTC.

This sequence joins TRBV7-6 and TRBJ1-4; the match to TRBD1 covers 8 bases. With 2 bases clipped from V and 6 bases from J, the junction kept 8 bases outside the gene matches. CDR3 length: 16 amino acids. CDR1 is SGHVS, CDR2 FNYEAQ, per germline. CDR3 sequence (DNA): TGTGCCAGCAGCTTAAGCTTGTCAGGGGGCTATGAAAAACTGTTTTTT. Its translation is CASSLSLSGGYEKLFF.

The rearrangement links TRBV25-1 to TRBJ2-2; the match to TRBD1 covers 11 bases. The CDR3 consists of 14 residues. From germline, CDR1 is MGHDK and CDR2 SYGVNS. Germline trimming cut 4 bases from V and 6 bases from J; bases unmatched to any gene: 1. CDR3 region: CASSGGQGAGELFF. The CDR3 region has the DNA TGTGCCAGCAGTGGGGGACAGGGGGCCGGGGAGCTGTTTTTT.

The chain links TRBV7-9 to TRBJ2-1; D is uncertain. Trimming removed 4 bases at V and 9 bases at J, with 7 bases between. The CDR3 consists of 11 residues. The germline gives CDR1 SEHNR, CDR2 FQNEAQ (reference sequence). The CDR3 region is CASSSNPEQFF. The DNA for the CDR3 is TGTGCCAGCAGCTCGAATCCTGAGCAGTTCTTC.

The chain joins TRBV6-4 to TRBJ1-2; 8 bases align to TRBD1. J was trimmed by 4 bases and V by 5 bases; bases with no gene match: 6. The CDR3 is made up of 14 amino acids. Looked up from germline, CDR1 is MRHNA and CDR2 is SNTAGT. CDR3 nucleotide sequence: TGTGCCAGCAGTCCAGGACAGGGTGGCTATGGCTACACCTTC. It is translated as CASSPGQGGYGYTF.

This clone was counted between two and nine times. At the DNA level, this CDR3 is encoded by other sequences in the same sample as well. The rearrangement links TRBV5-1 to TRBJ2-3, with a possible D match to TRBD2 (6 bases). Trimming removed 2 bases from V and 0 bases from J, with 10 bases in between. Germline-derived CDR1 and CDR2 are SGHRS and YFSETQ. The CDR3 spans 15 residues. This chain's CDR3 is CASSFGTASTDTQYF. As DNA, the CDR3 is TGCGCCAGCAGCTTTGGGACTGCTAGCACAGATACGCAGTATTTT.

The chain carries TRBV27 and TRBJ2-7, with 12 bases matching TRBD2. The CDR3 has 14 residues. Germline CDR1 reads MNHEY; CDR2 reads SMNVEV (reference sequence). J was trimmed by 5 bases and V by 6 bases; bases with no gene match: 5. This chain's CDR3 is CASSPLAGGHEQYF. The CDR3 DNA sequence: TGTGCCAGCAGCCCACTAGCGGGGGGACACGAGCAGTACTTC.

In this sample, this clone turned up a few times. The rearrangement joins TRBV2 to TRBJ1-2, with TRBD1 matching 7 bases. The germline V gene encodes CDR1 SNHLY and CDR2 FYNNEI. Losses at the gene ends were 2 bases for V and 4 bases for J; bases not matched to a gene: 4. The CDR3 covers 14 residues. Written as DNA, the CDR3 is TGTGCCAGCAGTGAAAGGACAGGTTCCTATGGCTACACCTTC. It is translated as CASSERTGSYGYTF.

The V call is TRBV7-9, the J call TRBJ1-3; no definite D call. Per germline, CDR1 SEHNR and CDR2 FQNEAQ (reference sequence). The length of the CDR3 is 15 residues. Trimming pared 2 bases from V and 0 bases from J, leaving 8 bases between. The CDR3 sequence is CASSLNTNSGNTIYF. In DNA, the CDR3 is TGTGCCAGCAGCTTAAACACAAACTCTGGAAACACCATATATTTT.